A selection of T cell receptor beta chains follows, all from one sample in a study of tumor-infiltrating lymphocytes in primary liver carcinoma. TCRdb itself ran the multiplex PCR reads through MiXCR, one entry per CDR3 protein. The sample has approximately 330,000 distinct CDR3 sequences; approximately 64% are singletons. Sequenced material: peripheral blood. These receptors were taken from a man aged 40-49 years with primary liver carcinoma and hepatitis B virus infection. The CDR3 runs from the conserved cysteine through the conserved F or W. The D gene is left open where the match is weak. Clone size is shown for a subset of rows, as once, few, many or a class of expanded clone.

>TRBV5-1|TRBD1|few|TRBJ2-2
CASSLETGLPTGELFF
TGCGCCAGCAGCTTGGAGACAGGGCTACCGACCGGGGAGCTGTTTTTT
>TRBV6-2/TRBV6-3|TRBD1|-|TRBJ2-3
CASRPGQDKDTQYF
TGTGCCAGTCGGCCGGGACAGGACAAAGATACGCAGTATTTT
>TRBV19|-|-|TRBJ2-1
CTSSIEYYNEQFF
TGTACCAGTAGTATAGAGTACTACAATGAGCAGTTCTTC
>TRBV7-2|TRBD1|-|TRBJ1-1
CASSLIQGAGEAFF
TGTGCCAGCAGCTTAATTCAGGGGGCGGGTGAAGCTTTCTTT
>TRBV11-2|-|once|TRBJ2-7
CASGLGTQPYEQYF
TGTGCCAGCGGCTTAGGTACTCAACCCTACGAGCAGTACTTC
>TRBV11-1|TRBD1|many|TRBJ2-7
CASSPYLGDRNYEQYF
TGTGCCAGCAGCCCCTACCTTGGGGACAGGAACTACGAGCAGTACTTC
>TRBV11-2|TRBD1|few|TRBJ1-1
CASSLGLTGGFTESFF
TGTGCCAGCAGCTTAGGACTTACAGGGGGCTTCACTGAATCTTTCTTT
>TRBV29-1|-|many|TRBJ2-7
CSFSRGNEQYF
TGCAGCTTCTCTAGGGGAAACGAGCAGTACTTC
>TRBV10-2|-|many|TRBJ1-1
CASSESRDTEAFF
TGCGCCAGCAGTGAGTCGAGGGATACTGAAGCTTTCTTT
>TRBV11-2|-|many|TRBJ1-4
CASSSGQGGGGEKLFF
TGTGCCAGCAGCTCGGGGCAGGGTGGTGGTGGCGAAAAACTGTTTTTT
>TRBV5-1|TRBD1|-|TRBJ2-2
CASSSGQGHGELFF
TGCGCCAGCAGCTCGGGACAGGGCCACGGGGAGCTGTTTTTT
>TRBV11-2|-|-|TRBJ1-5
CTSRLDRAHPQHF
TGTACCAGCAGATTAGATCGGGCCCATCCCCAGCATTTT
>TRBV5-5|TRBD2|-|TRBJ2-3
CASSAGGQLAHRTDTQYF
TGTGCCAGCAGCGCGGGGGGGCAACTAGCCCACCGCACAGATACGCAGTATTTT
>TRBV11-2|-|-|TRBJ2-2
CASSHENVKNTGELFF
TGTGCCAGCAGCCACGAAAATGTTAAGAACACCGGGGAGCTGTTTTTT
>TRBV11-2|TRBD2|-|TRBJ2-7
CASSPGLADALEKYF
TGTGCCAGCAGCCCAGGACTAGCGGACGCCTTGGAGAAGTACTTC
>TRBV29-1|-|-|TRBJ2-2
CSALGPGPTGEPFF
TGCAGCGCCCTCGGTCCGGGACCCACCGGGGAGCCGTTTTTT
>TRBV5-4|TRBD2|few|TRBJ2-1
CASSFYSGGSLDEQFF
TGTGCCAGCAGCTTTTACTCGGGAGGGTCTTTGGATGAGCAGTTCTTC